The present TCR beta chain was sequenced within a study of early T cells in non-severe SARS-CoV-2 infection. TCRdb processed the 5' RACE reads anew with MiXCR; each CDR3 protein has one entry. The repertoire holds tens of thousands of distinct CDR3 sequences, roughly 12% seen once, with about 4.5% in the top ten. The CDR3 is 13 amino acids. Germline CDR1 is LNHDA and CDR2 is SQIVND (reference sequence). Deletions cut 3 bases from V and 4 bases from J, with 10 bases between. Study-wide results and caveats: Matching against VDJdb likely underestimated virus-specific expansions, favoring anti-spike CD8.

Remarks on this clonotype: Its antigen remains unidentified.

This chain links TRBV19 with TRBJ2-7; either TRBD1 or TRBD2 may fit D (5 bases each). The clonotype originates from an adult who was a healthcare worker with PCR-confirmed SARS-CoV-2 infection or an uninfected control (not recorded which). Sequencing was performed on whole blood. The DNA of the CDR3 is TGTGCCAGTAGTATCGGCAGGGAGTACGAGCAGTACTTC. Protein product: CASSIGREYEQYF.